A selection of T cell receptor beta chains follows, all from one sample in a study of blood T cell repertoires in COVID-19. Sequencing used immunoSEQ multiplex PCR; TCRdb keeps in-frame clones, though not all of them. The sample includes 85,000 to 120,000 clones, over 55% of them seen just once. The source material was peripheral blood. All receptors derive from a human donor with acute or convalescent COVID-19. The donor label of this sample is uncertain. Both conserved end residues are part of each CDR3. D genes are given only for firm matches. The size entry is marked missing in some rows and otherwise reads once, few, many or a size class.

j_gene | v_gene | d_gene | abundance | CDR3nt | CDR3aa
TRBJ1-2 | TRBV21-1 | - | - | TGTGCCAGCAGTTCGGGACAGCCAACTTATGGCTACACCTTC | CASSSGQPTYGYTF
TRBJ1-2 | TRBV7-8 | - | - | TGTGCCAGCAGCCCCAGGGCTCCTAACTATGGCTACACCTTC | CASSPRAPNYGYTF
TRBJ2-7 | TRBV7-2 | - | few | TGTGCCAGCAGCTTAGCAACGGGGTTCGGGGAGCAGTACTTC | CASSLATGFGEQYF
TRBJ2-1 | TRBV6-1 | - | - | TGTGCCAGCAGTGACAAACCGAGCTCCTACAATGAGCAGTTCTTC | CASSDKPSSYNEQFF
TRBJ1-1 | TRBV5-6 | - | - | TGTGCCAGCAGCTTGGGGAGGGTTGAAGCTTTCTTT | CASSLGRVEAFF
TRBJ2-3 | TRBV21-1 | - | - | TGTGCCAGCAGCAAAGGTTGGGGCAAGCTGACTAGCACAGATACGCAGTATTTT | CASSKGWGKLTSTDTQYF
TRBJ1-5 | TRBV4-1 | - | - | TGCGCCAGCAGCCAAGATGAGCGACAGGACAATCAGCCCCAGCATTTT | CASSQDERQDNQPQHF
TRBJ1-1 | TRBV5-1 | - | - | TGCGCCAGCTCGGACACAATGAACACTGAAGCTTTCTTT | CASSDTMNTEAFF
TRBJ1-2 | TRBV6-5 | TRBD1 | - | TGTGCCAGCAGTTACTCAAGTCAGGGGGCGCGTGGCTACACCTTC | CASSYSSQGARGYTF
TRBJ1-5 | TRBV11-2 | - | - | TGTGCCAGCAGCTTAGAGGGGGGTCAGCCCCAGCATTTT | CASSLEGGQPQHF
TRBJ1-6 | TRBV6-5 | TRBD1 | - | TGTGCCAGCTCGCGGGACAGGGAATATTCACCCCTCCACTTT | CASSRDREYSPLHF
TRBJ1-1 | TRBV5-1 | TRBD1 | few | TGCGCCAGCAGCTCGGAGGACAGGGCCCTTGAAGCTTTCTTT | CASSSEDRALEAFF
TRBJ2-5 | TRBV28 | TRBD1 | once | TGTGCCAGCAGTTACGGGACAGGGGGGGTGAAGACCCAGTACTTC | CASSYGTGGVKTQYF
TRBJ2-3 | TRBV9 | TRBD1 | - | TGTGCCAGCAGCGTACTACAGGGGTCTGACGCAGATACGCAGTATTTT | CASSVLQGSDADTQYF
TRBJ1-5 | TRBV4-1 | TRBD1 | - | TGCGCCAGCGGGCTGACAGGGGACAGTTATAGCAATCAGCCCCAGCATTTT | CASGLTGDSYSNQPQHF
TRBJ1-1 | TRBV5-4 | TRBD1 | - | TGTGCCAGCAGCTTGGAGGTTCCTGCAGGGGGGCTGAACACTGAAGCTTTCTTT | CASSLEVPAGGLNTEAFF
TRBJ1-6 | TRBV3-1/TRBV3-2 | - | few | TGTGCCAGCAGTCAGGTGGGCTCACCCCTCCACTTT | CASSQVGSPLHF
TRBJ1-4 | TRBV4-2 | - | few | TGTGCCAGCAGCCCCGGCGGAGGGCTAGGTGATGAAAAACTGTTTTTT | CASSPGGGLGDEKLFF
TRBJ1-5 | TRBV7-2 | - | - | TGTGCCAGCAGCTTCGGGGGGATAGATCAGCCCCAGCATTTT | CASSFGGIDQPQHF
TRBJ1-2 | TRBV2 | TRBD1 | - | TGTGCCAGCAGTTCTGACAGGGGCGTTGGTGGCTACACCTTC | CASSSDRGVGGYTF
TRBJ1-5 | TRBV28 | - | - | TGTGCCAGCAGTTTACGCCTCCTAGGCCAGCCCCAGCATTTT | CASSLRLLGQPQHF
TRBJ2-3 | TRBV5-5 | TRBD1 | many | TGTGCCAGCAGCTTACAGGGGGGCACAGATACGCAGTATTTT | CASSLQGGTDTQYF
TRBJ2-5 | TRBV2 | TRBD2 | - | TGTGCCAGCTGGTGGGGGGGGGACCGGTCGACCCAGTACTTC | CASWWGGDRSTQYF
TRBJ1-1 | TRBV10-3 | TRBD1 | - | TGTGCCATCAGGGACAGGGTAGATGCGGACACTGAAGCTTTCTTT | CAIRDRVDADTEAFF
TRBJ2-1 | TRBV28 | - | few | TGTGCCAGCAGTTTATTTCGTGGGGAGAATGAGCAGTTCTTC | CASSLFRGENEQFF